One sample yielded the 27 T cell receptor beta chains listed below, sequenced in a study of tumor-infiltrating lymphocytes in primary liver carcinoma. Priming with a constant-region primer yielded TCR beta cDNA from about 510 ng total RNA. Three nested multiplex PCR rounds of slightly modified ARM-PCR generated TCR beta libraries. The two initial PCR rounds, around 11 cycles each, used TRBV1-TRBV30 forward and C-beta reverse primers. TCRdb called the multiplex PCR reads again in MiXCR, with one record for every CDR3 protein. The sample has roughly 78,000 distinct CDR3 sequences, 71% seen once. It was from approximately 20-30 mg of unsorted bulk tissue that RNA and DNA were co-extracted. The sample was liver tumor tissue from sampling region 4. Subset denoted: tumor region T4, right-lateral pole. The receptors shown here come from a woman in her sixties or seventies with primary liver carcinoma and hepatitis B virus infection.

On this clonotype itself: Compared with germline, one end of the junction differs, possibly owing to a read error. The J gene is TRBJ2-1, the V gene TRBV6-5; weak D call: TRBD2 (6 bases). Germline loops: CDR1 MNHEY, CDR2 SVGAGI. The CDR3 is 16 amino acids. CDR3 coding DNA: TGTGCCAGCAGTTATCGGACTACCGGCTCCTACAACGAGCAGTTCTTC. The encoded protein is CASSYRTTGSYNEQFF.

The chain employs TRBV2 and TRBJ2-2, with no clear D. V was shortened by 6 bases and J by 9 bases, with 11 bases between the two germline ends. This CDR3 contains 12 residues. Germline-derived CDR1 and CDR2 are SNHLY and FYNNEI. Here the CDR3 DNA reads TGTGCCAGCAGGGGTTCTGCCTGGGAGCTGTTTTTT. Residues: CASRGSAWELFF. Full variable domain (missing parts from reference TRBV2 and TRBJ2-2): EPEVTQTPSHQVTQMGQEVILRCVPISNHLYFYWYRQILGQKVEFLVSFYNNEISEKSEIFDDQFSVERPDGSNFTLKIRSTKLEDSAMYFCASRGSAWELFFGEGSRLTVL.

The chain couples TRBV20-1 to TRBJ1-6, with 7 bases identical to TRBD1. V was clipped by 6 bases and J by 8 bases; unmatched bases: 13. There are 15 residues in the CDR3. CDR1 is DFQATT and CDR2 is SNEGSKA in the germline V gene (reference sequence). Here the CDR3 DNA reads TGCAGTGCCTCCCTTCGGACAGGCAATCATTCACCCCTCCACTTT. It is translated as CSASLRTGNHSPLHF.

The chain has TRBV29-1 and TRBJ2-7; D call uncertain. The length of the CDR3 is 13 residues. CDR1 and CDR2 from the germline V gene are SQVTM and ANQGSEA. The V end was cut by 4 bases, the J end by 5 bases, with 15 bases between. The CDR3: CSVGRDLTHEQYF. The CDR3 coding sequence is TGCAGCGTTGGAAGAGATCTTACCCACGAGCAGTACTTC.

The CDR3 loop reads CARNPRDRGPMDYEQYF. CDR3 bases: TGTGCCAGAAACCCCCGGGACAGGGGCCCCATGGACTACGAGCAGTACTTC. J is TRBJ2-7 and V is TRBV5-4; 10 bases fit TRBD1. Germline assignment: CDR1 SGHNT and CDR2 YYREEE (reference sequence). CDR3 length: 17 residues. V shed 8 bases and J 3 bases; nucleotides not matched to a gene: 17.

Comment on this clonotype: With a much larger clone just one base away, this may be a read error. The genes are TRBV30 and TRBJ2-2; D unresolved. CDR1 and CDR2 from the germline V gene are GTSNPN and SVGIG (reference sequence). This CDR3 region has 13 residues. The CDR3: CARSGRRSGELFF. The DNA of the CDR3 is TGTGCCCGGAGTGGGCGACGATCCGGGGAGCTGTTTTTT.

For this clonotype: An end of the junction differs from the germline gene, which may be a read error. The J gene is TRBJ2-1, the V gene TRBV11-2; D ambiguous. The CDR3 totals 14 residues. Germline-derived CDR1 and CDR2 are SGHAT and FQNNGV. The CDR3 nucleotides read TGTTCCAGCAGCTTAGGTGGGAACCGTAATGAGCAGTTCTTC. This encodes CSSSLGGNRNEQFF.

With regard to this clonotype: The junction and the germline gene differ at one end; a read error may be behind it. The chain carries TRBV11-2 and TRBJ2-5, with D perhaps given as TRBD1 or TRBD2 (5 bases each). The CDR3 extends over 13 amino acids. Germline CDR1 is SGHAT and CDR2 is FQNNGV. CDR3 nucleotide sequence: TGTGCCAGCAGCTTACAGGTGCTAGGGACCCAGTGTTTC. Translation: CASSLQVLGTQCF.

Ten or more counts support this clonotype. J is TRBJ1-6 and V is TRBV6-5; D gene ambiguous. Germline loops: CDR1 MNHEY, CDR2 SVGAGI. There are 15 residues in the CDR3. V gave up 4 bases and J gave up 9 bases, with 16 bases separating them. In DNA form, the CDR3 reads TGTGCCAGCAGTTCGGATAAGCCTCCCTTTTCACCCCTCCACTTT. Encoded protein: CASSSDKPPFSPLHF.

In regard to this clonotype: A much larger clone lies a single base off, so this may be a read error. This rearrangement joins TRBV6-4 to TRBJ1-2; perhaps TRBD1 as D (6 bases). Germline V gene lookup returns CDR1 MRHNA and CDR2 SNTAGT. This CDR3 is built from 16 residues. V lost 0 bases and J 4 bases, leaving 15 bases between the germline ends. DNA for the CDR3: TGTGCCAGCAGTGACTCTGGAGAGGGGGGGATCTATGGCTACACCTTC. Translated: CASSDSGEGGIYGYTF.

Remarks on this clonotype: A read error may be the cause here, since a much bigger clone is one base away. V and J are TRBV5-4 and TRBJ2-1; 8 bases are a match to TRBD2. Germline lookup yields CDR1 SGHNT and CDR2 YYREEE (reference sequence). Unmatched junction bases numbered 11, after V lost 0 bases and J lost 0 bases. The CDR3 loop spans 19 amino acids. CDR3 nucleotide sequence: TGTGCCAGCAGCTTGGCAGGACTAACGGGAGGGAGCTCCTACAATGAGCAGTTCTTC. Translated, it gives CASSLAGLTGGSSYNEQFF.

Notes on this clonotype: The junction departs from germline at one end; a sequencing error may be responsible. This rearrangement joins TRBV6-1 to TRBJ1-1, with D uncertain. In germline, CDR1 is MNHNS, CDR2 SASEGT. The CDR3 is made up of 14 amino acids. DNA for the CDR3: TGTGCCAGCACTGAAGTCGTGGGGAACACTGAAGTTTTCTTT. This sequence encodes CASTEVVGNTEVFF.

This clonotype has just one count. A much larger clone lies one base from this, so it may be a read error. The chain joins TRBV7-9 to TRBJ2-5; D perhaps matches TRBD1 (6 bases). The CDR3 is 15 amino acids. Germline CDR1 is SEHNR and CDR2 is FQNEAQ (reference sequence). Written as DNA, the CDR3 is TGTGCCAGCAACTTAGAACAGGGTGTGAAGGAGACCCAGTACTTC. It encodes CASNLEQGVKETQYF.

With respect to this clonotype: The CDR3 does not close with the conserved phenylalanine or tryptophan, likely indicating a read error. The rearrangement links TRBV12-3 or TRBV12-4 to TRBJ2-7; 12 nucleotides agree with TRBD2. The CDR3 is made up of 17 amino acids. Written as DNA, the CDR3 is TGTGCCAGTAGTTCTCACTCTAGCGGGAGGGCCCGGTACGAGCAGTACTTA. This codes for CASSSHSSGRARYEQYL.

The chain joins TRBV11-2 to TRBJ2-7; perhaps TRBD2 as D (5 bases). There are 15 residues in the CDR3. Germline V lookup: CDR1 SGHAT, CDR2 FQNNGV. CDR3 sequence: CISSSPSGLPYEQYF. The CDR3 nucleotides are TGTATCAGCAGCTCGCCAAGTGGACTTCCCTACGAGCAGTACTTC. Full variable domain (missing parts from reference TRBV11-2 and TRBJ2-7): EAGVAQSPRYKIIEKRQSVAFWCNPISGHATLYWYQQILGQGPKLLIQFQNNGVVDDSQLPKDRFSAERLKGVDSTLKIQPAKLEDSAVYLCISSSPSGLPYEQYFGPGTRLTVT.

On this clonotype: Sequence at one end of the junction differs from germline and may be a read error. The chain combines TRBV6-6 with TRBJ2-6, with 7 bases matching TRBD1. CDR1 is MNHNY, CDR2 SVGAGI, per germline (reference sequence). The CDR3 has 15 residues. As DNA, the CDR3 is TGTGTCAGCAGTTTACAGGGGACTGGGGCCAACGTCCTGACTTTC. Residues: CVSSLQGTGANVLTF.

As regards this clonotype: One end of the junction varies from germline; a read error may be responsible. This chain joins TRBV28 and TRBJ2-7; possibly TRBD2 for D (6 bases). Germline V lookup: CDR1 MDHEN, CDR2 SYDVKM. The CDR3 covers 15 residues. CDR3 in DNA: TGTGTCAGCAGGCAAACCCACGGGGGAGGTAACGAGCAGTACTTC. Translation gives CVSRQTHGGGNEQYF. Supplemented by reference TRBV28 and TRBJ2-7, the full variable domain reads DVKVTQSSRYLVKRTGEKVFLECVQDMDHENMFWYRQDPGLGLRLIYFSYDVKMKEKGDIPEGYSVSREKKERFSLILESASTNQTSMYLCVSRQTHGGGNEQYFGPGTRLTVT.

The chain has TRBV11-3 and TRBJ2-7; tentatively, D is TRBD2 (5 bases). Germline assignment: CDR1 SGHNT and CDR2 YENEEA. The CDR3 is made up of 15 amino acids. V was pared by 4 bases and J by 5 bases, with 18 bases between. The CDR3 region has the DNA TGTGCCAGCAGCTCAGTGACTTCGGGAATCCACGAGCAGTACTTC. Its translation is CASSSVTSGIHEQYF. Based on the CDR3 plus reference TRBV11-3 and TRBJ2-7, the full variable domain is EAGVVQSPRYKIIEKKQPVAFWCNPISGHNTLYWYLQNLGQGPELLIRYENEEAVDDSQLPKDRFSAERLKGVDSTLKIQPAELGDSAVYLCASSSVTSGIHEQYFGPGTRLTVT.

Comment on this clonotype: A much larger clone differs by one base, so this may be a read error. V is TRBV28 and J is TRBJ1-4; no firm D call. The CDR3 runs 15 residues. The V gene's germline CDR1 is MDHEN and CDR2 SYDVKM. The CDR3 loop reads CASSSPITTNGKLFF. The CDR3 DNA follows: TGTGCCAGCAGCTCCCCAATAACAACTAATGGAAAACTGTTTTTT.

This clonotype has a single count. V is TRBV29-1 and J is TRBJ1-1, with D perhaps matching TRBD1 (5 bases). The germline V gene has CDR1 SQVTM and CDR2 ANQGSEA. This CDR3 region has 14 residues. With 6 bases removed from V and 0 bases from J, the gap between germline ends came to 14 bases. CDR3 residues: CSVGDMNMNTEAFF. CDR3 DNA sequence: TGCAGCGTGGGGGATATGAATATGAACACTGAAGCTTTCTTT.

This clonotype was counted ten times or more. The chain uses TRBV2 and TRBJ1-4; 7 positions agree with TRBD1. Germline CDR1 and CDR2: SNHLY and FYNNEI. The CDR3 sequence is 14 residues long. V shed 4 bases and J 10 bases; nucleotides not matched to a gene: 9. The CDR3 here is CASSGGTALGKLFF. The CDR3, as DNA: TGTGCCAGCAGTGGTGGGACAGCGCTTGGAAAACTGTTTTTT.

About this clonotype: In this CDR3 the conserved last residue, phenylalanine or tryptophan, is missing, so a read error is likely. This chain uses TRBV5-1 with TRBJ2-7; 7 bases map to TRBD2. Germline CDR1 is SGHRS and CDR2 is YFSETQ. V dropped 0 bases and J dropped 5; count of bases not matched to a gene: 5. The CDR3 is made up of 14 amino acids. The CDR3 here is CASSLGTRRDEQYY. The CDR3 DNA reads TGCGCCAGCAGCTTGGGGACTAGAAGAGACGAGCAGTACTAT.

In the case of this clonotype: The junction does not match germline at one end; this may be a read error. The CDR3 loop is CDSRRGSGGRDTQYF. Here the CDR3 DNA reads TGTGACAGCCGGCGGGGGTCAGGGGGTAGGGATACGCAGTATTTT. The chain couples TRBV11-3 to TRBJ2-3; D might be TRBD1 or TRBD2, each matching 7 bases. This CDR3 has 15 amino acids. Looked up from germline, CDR1 is SGHNT and CDR2 is YENEEA.

This clonotype was observed many times. This rearrangement joins TRBV28 to TRBJ2-5; maybe TRBD1 (6 bases). The V end was cut by 6 bases, the J end by 5 bases, with 28 bases between. Per the germline V gene, CDR1 is MDHEN and CDR2 is SYDVKM. CDR3 size: 18 residues. CDR3 nucleotide sequence: TGTGCCAGCAGCGGAACAGGGCCACGTTATGTTATCCGTGAGACCCAGTACTTC. Its translation is CASSGTGPRYVIRETQYF.

The rearrangement links TRBV6-5 to TRBJ1-1, with unresolved D. Trimming took off 7 bases at V and 2 bases at J, with 17 bases between the two ends. This CDR3 comprises 15 residues. CDR1 is MNHEY and CDR2 is SVGAGI in the germline V gene. The DNA for the CDR3 is TGTGCCAGCAAGCCAATACAGCGAGGAAACACTGAAGCTTTCTTT. As protein: CASKPIQRGNTEAFF.

The chain links TRBV29-1 to TRBJ1-3; unclear D gene. Trimming left V 4 bases short and J 0 bases short, with 13 bases between. The CDR3 consists of 15 residues. From germline, CDR1 is SQVTM and CDR2 ANQGSEA. CDR3 protein: CSVGGNTDSGNTIYF. The CDR3 DNA is TGCAGCGTTGGAGGTAATACCGACTCTGGAAACACCATATATTTT.

In its sample, this clonotype was seen once. A read error may produce the germline difference seen at one junction end. The chain links TRBV28 to TRBJ1-1; D perhaps matches TRBD1 (5 bases). The CDR3 sequence is 15 residues long. Germline assignment: CDR1 MDHEN and CDR2 SYDVKM. CDR3 sequence: CASGASPGQGTEAFF. CDR3 DNA sequence: TGTGCCAGCGGGGCGTCGCCCGGCCAGGGCACTGAGGCTTTCTTT.